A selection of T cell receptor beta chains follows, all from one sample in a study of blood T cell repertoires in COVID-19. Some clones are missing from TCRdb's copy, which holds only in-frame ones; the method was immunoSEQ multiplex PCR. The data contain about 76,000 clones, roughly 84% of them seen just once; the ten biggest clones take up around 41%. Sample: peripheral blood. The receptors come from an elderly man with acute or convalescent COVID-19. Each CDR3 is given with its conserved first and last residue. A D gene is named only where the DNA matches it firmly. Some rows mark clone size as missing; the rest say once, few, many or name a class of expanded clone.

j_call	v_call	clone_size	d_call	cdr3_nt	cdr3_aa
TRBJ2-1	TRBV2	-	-	TGTGCCAGCAGTGGACTCAACGATCCACCTAGCTCCTACAATGAGCAGTTCTTC	CASSGLNDPPSSYNEQFF
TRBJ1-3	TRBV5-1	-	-	TGCGCCAGCAGCTTGGTGCCTATATTATCCTCTGGAAACACCATATATTTT	CASSLVPILSSGNTIYF
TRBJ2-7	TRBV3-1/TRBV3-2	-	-	TGTGCCAGCAGCCATCGGGTCGAGCAGTACTTC	CASSHRVEQYF
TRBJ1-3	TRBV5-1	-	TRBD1	TGCGCCAGCAGCTTGTTCCCGGGACAGGGGGTTCGTGGAAACACCATATATTTT	CASSLFPGQGVRGNTIYF
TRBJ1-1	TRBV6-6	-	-	TGTGCCAGCAGTTATGCGAGGAACACTGAAGCTTTCTTT	CASSYARNTEAFF
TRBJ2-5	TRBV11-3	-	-	TGTGCCAGCAGCTTAGGGGGGGTTCAAGAGACCCAGTACTTC	CASSLGGVQETQYF
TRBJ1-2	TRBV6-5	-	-	TGTGCCAGCAGTAAGGGAGTCGCCTATGGCTACACCTTC	CASSKGVAYGYTF
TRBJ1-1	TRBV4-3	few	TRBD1	TGCGCCAGCAGCCCCCGACAGGGAATGAACACTGAAGCTTTCTTT	CASSPRQGMNTEAFF
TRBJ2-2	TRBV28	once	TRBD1	TGTGCCAGCAGGCAAGACAGGGTGAACACCGGGGAGCTGTTTTTT	CASRQDRVNTGELFF
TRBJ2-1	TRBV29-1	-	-	TGCAGCGTTGTCAGGCTGGGTCTCGATGAGCAGTTCTTC	CSVVRLGLDEQFF
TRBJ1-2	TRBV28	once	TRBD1	TGTGCCAGCAGTTTGGGACAGGGCTATGGCTACACCTTC	CASSLGQGYGYTF
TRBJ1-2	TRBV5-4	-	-	TGTGCCAGCAGCCCCGGACTGGGAGAAATCGGCTACACCTTC	CASSPGLGEIGYTF
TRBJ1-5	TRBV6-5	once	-	TGTGCCAGCAGTTACTCGAATGGCAACAATCAGCCCCAGCATTTT	CASSYSNGNNQPQHF
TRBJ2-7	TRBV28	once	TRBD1	TGTGCCAGCAGTCCCGGGACAGGGGAGTCCTACGAGCAGTACTTC	CASSPGTGESYEQYF
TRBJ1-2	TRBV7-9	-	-	TGTGCCAGCAGCTTAGCCCCCGAGACGCGGGGTGAGTACAACTATGGCTACACCTTC	CASSLAPETRGEYNYGYTF
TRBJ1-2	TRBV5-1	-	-	TGCGCCAGCAGCCCGGGAGGGTCACAGAAGTATGGCTACACCTTC	CASSPGGSQKYGYTF